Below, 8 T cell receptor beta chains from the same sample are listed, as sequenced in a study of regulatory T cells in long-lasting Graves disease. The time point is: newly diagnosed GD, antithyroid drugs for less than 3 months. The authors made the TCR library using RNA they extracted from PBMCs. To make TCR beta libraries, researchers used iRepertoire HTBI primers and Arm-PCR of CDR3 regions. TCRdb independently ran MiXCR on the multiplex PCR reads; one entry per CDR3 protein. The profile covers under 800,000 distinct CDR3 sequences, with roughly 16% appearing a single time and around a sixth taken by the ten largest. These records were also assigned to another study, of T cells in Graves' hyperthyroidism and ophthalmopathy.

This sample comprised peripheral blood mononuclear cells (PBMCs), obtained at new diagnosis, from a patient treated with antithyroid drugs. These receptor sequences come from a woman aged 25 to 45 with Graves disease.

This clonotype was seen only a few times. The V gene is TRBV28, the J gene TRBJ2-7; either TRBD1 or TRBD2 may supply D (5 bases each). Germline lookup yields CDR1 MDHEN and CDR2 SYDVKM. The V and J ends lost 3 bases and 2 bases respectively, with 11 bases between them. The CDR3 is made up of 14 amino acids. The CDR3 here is CASSFVRDAYEQYF. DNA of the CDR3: TGTGCCAGCAGTTTTGTGAGGGACGCCTACGAGCAGTACTTC.

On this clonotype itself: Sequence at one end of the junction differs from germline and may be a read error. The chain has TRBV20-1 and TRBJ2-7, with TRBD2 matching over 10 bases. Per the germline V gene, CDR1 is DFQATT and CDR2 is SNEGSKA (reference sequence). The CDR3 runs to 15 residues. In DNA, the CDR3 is TGCAGTGCCAGAGGAATGGGACTAGCGATCTACGAGCAGTACTTC. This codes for CSARGMGLAIYEQYF.

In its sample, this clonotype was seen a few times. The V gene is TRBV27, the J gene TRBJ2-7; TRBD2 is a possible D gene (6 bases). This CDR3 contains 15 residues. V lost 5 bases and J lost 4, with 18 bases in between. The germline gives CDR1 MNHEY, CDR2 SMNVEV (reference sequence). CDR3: CASSPQPGTSYEQYF. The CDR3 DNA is TGTGCCAGCAGTCCCCAACCCGGGACTTCTTACGAGCAGTACTTC.

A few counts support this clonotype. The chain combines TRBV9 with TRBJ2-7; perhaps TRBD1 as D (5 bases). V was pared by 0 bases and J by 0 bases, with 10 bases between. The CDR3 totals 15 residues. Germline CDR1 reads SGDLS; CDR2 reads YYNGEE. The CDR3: CASSVATGSSYEQYF. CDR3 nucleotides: TGTGCCAGCAGCGTAGCCACAGGAAGCTCCTACGAGCAGTACTTC. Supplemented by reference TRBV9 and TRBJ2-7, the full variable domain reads DSGVTQTPKHLITATGQRVTLRCSPRSGDLSVYWYQQSLDQGLQFLIQYYNGEERAKGNILERFSAQQFPDLHSELNLSSLELGDSALYFCASSVATGSSYEQYFGPGTRLTVT.

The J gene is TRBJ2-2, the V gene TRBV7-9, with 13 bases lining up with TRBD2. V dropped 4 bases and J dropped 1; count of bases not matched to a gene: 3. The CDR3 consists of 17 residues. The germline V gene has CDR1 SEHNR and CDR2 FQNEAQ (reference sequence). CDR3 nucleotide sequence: TGTGCCAGCAGCTGGGGACTAGCGGGGAAGAACACCGGGGAGCTGTTTTTT. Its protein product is CASSWGLAGKNTGELFF.

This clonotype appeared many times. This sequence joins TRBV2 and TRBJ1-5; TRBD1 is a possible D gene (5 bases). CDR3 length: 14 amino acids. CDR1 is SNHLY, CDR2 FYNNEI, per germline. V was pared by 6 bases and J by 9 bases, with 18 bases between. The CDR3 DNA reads TGTGCCAGCAGCCCCTCTGGGGGGAGGTTGCCCCAGCATTTT. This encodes CASSPSGGRLPQHF.

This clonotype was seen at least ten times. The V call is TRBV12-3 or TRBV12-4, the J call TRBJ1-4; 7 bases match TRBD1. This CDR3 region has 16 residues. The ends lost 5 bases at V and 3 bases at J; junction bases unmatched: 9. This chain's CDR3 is CASSPLTGVSNEKLFF. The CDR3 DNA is TGTGCCAGCAGTCCTCTTACAGGGGTATCTAATGAAAAACTGTTTTTT.

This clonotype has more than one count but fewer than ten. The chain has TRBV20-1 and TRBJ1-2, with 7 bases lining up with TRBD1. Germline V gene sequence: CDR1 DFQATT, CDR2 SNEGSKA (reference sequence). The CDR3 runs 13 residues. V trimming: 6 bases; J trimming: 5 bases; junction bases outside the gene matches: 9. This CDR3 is CSARDSGRYGYTF. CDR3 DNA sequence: TGCAGTGCCAGGGACAGCGGCAGGTATGGCTACACCTTC.